This TCR beta chain was sequenced during a study of blood T cell repertoires in COVID-19. About the research overall: Researchers got acute and convalescent COVID-19 samples from the United States, Italy and Spain. Nucleic acid was either cDNA or gDNA, and it came from T cells, B-cell-depleted T cells, or PBMCs.

Points on this clone: The sample carries other DNA sequences with the same CDR3.

Under the authors' procedure: Reference gene primer amplification gave estimated nucleated cell counts. Sequencing was performed with immunoSEQ multiplex PCR; in TCRdb, only in-frame clones are kept and a portion is missing. That table is the source of V, J and clone size, and D and trimming were worked out from the DNA. The table includes approximately 210,000 clones, 80% to 90% detected once. This CDR3 has 14 residues. Germline assignment: CDR1 MNHEY and CDR2 SVGAGI. The V end lost 0 bases, the J end lost 3 bases, and 6 bases lay between the germline ends. Those enrolled in Seattle joined during active infection and were followed longitudinally afterward.

This clonotype was sampled from a woman of 80 years or more with COVID-19, enrolled during active disease. Sequencing used peripheral blood. The chain is built from TRBV6-5 and TRBJ1-3, with D perhaps matching TRBD1 (6 bases). CDR3 sequence (DNA): TGTGCCAGCAGTTACTCCAGGGGTGGAAACACCATATATTTT. Translation gives CASSYSRGGNTIYF.